This T cell receptor (beta chain) was recovered during a study of cytomegalovirus exposure and HLA in healthy donors. PCR primers comprised 60 Vbeta and 13 Jbeta primers. TCRdb's copy holds only in-frame clones and misses some; the assay was immunoSEQ multiplex PCR. There are 150,000 to 200,000 clones in the sample; almost 85% occur only once, and over 2% lies in the top ten. The origin of this receptor is a woman between 50 and 59 years old in good health and CMV-seronegative. The specimen was PBMCs.

CDR3 coding DNA: TGTGCCAGCAGCCAACCGGGACTAGCAAGGGAGACCCAGTACTTC. Amino acid sequence: CASSQPGLARETQYF. V and J are TRBV14 and TRBJ2-5; 9 nucleotides match TRBD2. V lost 2 bases, J lost 5 bases, and 6 bases stayed unmatched. This CDR3 contains 15 residues. Germline CDR1 is SGHDN and CDR2 is FVKESK.